Presented here are 2 T cell receptor beta chains from one specimen sequenced in a study of T cells in localized non-small cell lung cancer. Using immunoSEQ multiplex PCR, the repertoire was profiled, and TCRdb retains in-frame clones only, with some absent. The sample has tens of thousands of clones; about 86% are singletons. Sequenced here: peripheral blood mononuclear cells, sampled before any cancer treatment. The receptors were sampled from a male donor aged 60 or older with stage II lung adenocarcinoma.

In this sample, this clone turned up once. This chain connects TRBV5-5 to TRBJ1-1, with no clear D. The CDR3 extends over 13 amino acids. Germline V CDR1 and CDR2: SGHKS, YYEKEE (reference sequence). V lost 0 bases and J lost 8, with 11 bases in between. CDR3 sequence (DNA): TGTGCCAGCAGCTTGGGAGGAACGCCCGAAGCTTTCTTT. Protein product: CASSLGGTPEAFF.

The genes are TRBV19 and TRBJ1-4; D not resolved. V was cut by 10 bases and J by 14 bases, with 14 bases left in between. CDR3 length: 10 residues. Germline V gene data show CDR1 as LNHDA and CDR2 as SQIVND (reference sequence). CDR3 in DNA: TGTGCCACGGGAGACGGAAACCTGTTTTTT. Translation: CATGDGNLFF.